This TCR beta chain was sequenced for a study of response to subunit inactivated influenza vaccine. Study results and caveats: Every seasonal influenza vaccination brings in few new T cells, the authors suggested.

To note about this clonotype: The antigen remains unidentified.

Looked up from germline, CDR1 is SGHRS and CDR2 is YFSETQ. This CDR3 is 14 amino acids long. V was shortened by 0 bases and J by 5 bases, with 11 bases between the two germline ends. One entry per CDR3 protein results from TCRdb running MiXCR on the RT-PCR reads. The data contain around 750,000 distinct CDR3 sequences, 21% of them singletons. This rearrangement joins TRBV5-1 to TRBJ1-2; no clear D gene. The sequence was collected from a man in his forties or fifties who received an inactivated influenza vaccine. Sample: PBMCs from blood, taken less than 6 days after vaccination. DNA of the CDR3: TGCGCCAGCAGCTTGGGATTAAGCGAATATGGCTACACCTTC. Its protein is CASSLGLSEYGYTF.